Reported below is one T cell receptor beta chain. No antigen is known for it. This entry comes from a study of cytomegalovirus exposure and HLA in healthy donors. V shed 3 bases and J 2 bases; nucleotides not matched to a gene: 5. This CDR3 spans 16 amino acids. From germline, CDR1 is SGDLS and CDR2 YYNGEE. Study findings and constraints: There were a few CMV-associated chains whose specificity for CMV antigens was confirmed in vitro. The study designated 150 or so TCR beta chains cytomegalovirus-associated. That first-cohort TCR clusters tended to co-occur in the 95 to 150 validation repertoires was found in a later analysis.

Here immunoSEQ multiplex PCR was the method, and the copy in TCRdb shows in-frame clones only, minus some. This repertoire shows roughly 150,000 clones, 85% found once; its top ten account for approximately 2.4%. The donors were in the 120-subject validation cohort, distinct from the approximately 670-subject first cohort. Sequencing was carried out using PBMCs. The chain recombines TRBV9 with TRBJ2-3; 11 bases match TRBD2. This TCR was sampled from a man under 40 in good health and CMV-seropositive. The CDR3 DNA follows: TGTGCCAGCAGCGCACTAGCGGGGGCCCTCACAGATACGCAGTATTTT. Residues: CASSALAGALTDTQYF.